Listed below are T cell receptor beta chains from one sample, sequenced in a study of graft-versus-host responses after intestinal transplantation. Sequenced by immunoSEQ multiplex PCR; TCRdb stores in-frame clones only, minus some. The table records about 36,000 clones, approximately 94% of them present only once. The antigens of these receptors remain unknown. This specimen consisted of unstimulated CD4+ T cells sorted from spleen or lymph node cells, obtained before transplant. The receptors here all came from a human donor who was the organ donor for an intestinal transplant. The CDR3 runs from the conserved cysteine through the conserved F or W. D genes are given only for firm matches. Only part of the rows carry a size: once, few, many, or a class if the clone is expanded.

j_call: TRBJ2-7; d_call: -; v_call: TRBV9; clone_size: -; cdr3_aa: CASSVEPLGEQYF; cdr3_nt: TGTGCCAGCAGCGTAGAACCCCTCGGGGAGCAGTACTTC
j_call: TRBJ2-1; d_call: -; v_call: TRBV7-6; clone_size: -; cdr3_aa: CASSLRFSSYNEQFF; cdr3_nt: TGTGCCAGCAGCTTAAGGTTCAGCTCCTACAATGAGCAGTTCTTC
j_call: TRBJ2-5; d_call: -; v_call: TRBV2; clone_size: -; cdr3_aa: CASRKREDYQETQYF; cdr3_nt: TGTGCCAGCAGAAAGAGGGAGGACTATCAAGAGACCCAGTACTTC
j_call: TRBJ2-3; d_call: -; v_call: TRBV2; clone_size: -; cdr3_aa: CASSEWHITDTQYF; cdr3_nt: TGTGCCAGCAGTGAGTGGCACATCACAGATACGCAGTATTTT
j_call: TRBJ2-7; d_call: -; v_call: TRBV6-1; clone_size: -; cdr3_aa: CASSEGSEQYF; cdr3_nt: TGTGCCAGCAGTGAGGGATCCGAGCAGTACTTC
j_call: TRBJ2-7; d_call: -; v_call: TRBV6-1; clone_size: -; cdr3_aa: CASRATTYEQYF; cdr3_nt: TGTGCCAGCAGGGCAACGACATACGAGCAGTACTTC
j_call: TRBJ2-5; d_call: TRBD1; v_call: TRBV15; clone_size: -; cdr3_aa: CATSPRTGPPETQYF; cdr3_nt: TGTGCCACCAGCCCACGGACAGGGCCCCCAGAGACCCAGTACTTC
j_call: TRBJ1-4; d_call: -; v_call: TRBV5-4; clone_size: -; cdr3_aa: CASSLGGTNEKLFF; cdr3_nt: TGTGCCAGCAGCTTAGGGGGAACTAATGAAAAACTGTTTTTT
j_call: TRBJ2-2; d_call: -; v_call: TRBV7-9; clone_size: -; cdr3_aa: CASSFHDHTGELFF; cdr3_nt: TGTGCCAGCAGCTTCCACGACCACACCGGGGAGCTGTTTTTT
j_call: TRBJ2-1; d_call: -; v_call: TRBV6-5; clone_size: -; cdr3_aa: CASSYFVGGSYNEQFF; cdr3_nt: TGTGCCAGCAGTTACTTCGTAGGGGGGTCCTACAATGAGCAGTTCTTC
j_call: TRBJ2-7; d_call: TRBD1; v_call: TRBV10-3; clone_size: -; cdr3_aa: CAISESDRGRSYEQYF; cdr3_nt: TGTGCCATCAGTGAGTCCGACAGGGGTCGTTCCTACGAGCAGTACTTC
j_call: TRBJ1-5; d_call: -; v_call: TRBV5-6; clone_size: once; cdr3_aa: CASSLGSQPQHF; cdr3_nt: TGTGCCAGCAGCTTGGGAAGTCAGCCCCAGCATTTT
j_call: TRBJ2-7; d_call: TRBD2; v_call: TRBV7-2; clone_size: -; cdr3_aa: CASSSGGAFYEQYF; cdr3_nt: TGTGCCAGCAGCTCCGGGGGGGCTTTCTACGAGCAGTACTTC
j_call: TRBJ2-5; d_call: TRBD2; v_call: TRBV9; clone_size: -; cdr3_aa: CASSTGLARETQYF; cdr3_nt: TGTGCCAGCAGCACCGGACTAGCACGAGAGACCCAGTACTTC
j_call: TRBJ1-3; d_call: -; v_call: TRBV2; clone_size: -; cdr3_aa: CASSEALQGYGNTIYF; cdr3_nt: TGTGCCAGCAGTGAAGCGCTTCAGGGGTACGGAAACACCATATATTTT
j_call: TRBJ1-1; d_call: -; v_call: TRBV7-2; clone_size: -; cdr3_aa: CASSLAVGGVNTEAFF; cdr3_nt: TGTGCCAGCAGCTTAGCGGTAGGGGGTGTGAACACTGAAGCTTTCTTT
j_call: TRBJ1-4; d_call: TRBD1; v_call: TRBV10-1; clone_size: -; cdr3_aa: CASSSQGAANEKLFF; cdr3_nt: TGCGCCAGCAGCTCACAGGGGGCGGCTAATGAAAAACTGTTTTTT
j_call: TRBJ2-1; d_call: -; v_call: TRBV7-9; clone_size: once; cdr3_aa: CASSLAKRNQGPSYNEQFF; cdr3_nt: TGTGCCAGCAGCTTAGCGAAAAGAAATCAGGGTCCCTCCTACAATGAGCAGTTCTTC
j_call: TRBJ2-5; d_call: -; v_call: TRBV27; clone_size: -; cdr3_aa: CASSRRVGETQYF; cdr3_nt: TGTGCCAGCAGTCGAAGGGTGGGGGAGACCCAGTACTTC
j_call: TRBJ2-2; d_call: -; v_call: TRBV5-4; clone_size: -; cdr3_aa: CASSFGANTGELFF; cdr3_nt: TGTGCCAGCAGCTTTGGGGCCAACACCGGGGAGCTGTTTTTT
j_call: TRBJ2-2; d_call: TRBD1; v_call: TRBV18; clone_size: once; cdr3_aa: CASARDRGNTGELFF; cdr3_nt: TGTGCCAGCGCCCGGGACAGGGGGAACACCGGGGAGCTGTTTTTT
j_call: TRBJ2-1; d_call: TRBD1; v_call: TRBV9; clone_size: -; cdr3_aa: CASSETDRYNEQFF; cdr3_nt: TGTGCCAGCAGCGAGACGGACAGGTACAATGAGCAGTTCTTC
j_call: TRBJ1-3; d_call: -; v_call: TRBV11-3; clone_size: -; cdr3_aa: CASSLESRSSGNTIYF; cdr3_nt: TGTGCCAGCAGCTTAGAGTCCAGGTCCTCTGGAAACACCATATATTTT
j_call: TRBJ2-1; d_call: TRBD2; v_call: TRBV19; clone_size: -; cdr3_aa: CAGSKRLAGDNEQFF; cdr3_nt: TGTGCCGGTAGTAAAAGACTAGCGGGGGACAATGAGCAGTTCTTC
j_call: TRBJ1-1; d_call: TRBD1; v_call: TRBV6-1; clone_size: -; cdr3_aa: CASSEGRTGSFAATEAFF; cdr3_nt: TGTGCCAGCAGTGAAGGTAGGACAGGGTCGTTCGCCGCCACTGAAGCTTTCTTT
j_call: TRBJ2-7; d_call: -; v_call: TRBV19; clone_size: -; cdr3_aa: CASARSPGSYEQYF; cdr3_nt: TGTGCCAGTGCGAGGTCCCCCGGCTCCTACGAGCAGTACTTC
j_call: TRBJ2-7; d_call: TRBD1; v_call: TRBV6-6; clone_size: -; cdr3_aa: CASSPRDRSSYEQYF; cdr3_nt: TGTGCCAGCAGTCCCCGGGACAGATCCTCCTACGAGCAGTACTTC
j_call: TRBJ2-5; d_call: TRBD1; v_call: TRBV5-1; clone_size: -; cdr3_aa: CASRWEQGSVQETQYF; cdr3_nt: TGCGCCAGCAGATGGGAACAGGGGTCGGTCCAAGAGACCCAGTACTTC
j_call: TRBJ2-3; d_call: -; v_call: TRBV30; clone_size: once; cdr3_aa: CAWSGVSTDTQYF; cdr3_nt: TGTGCCTGGAGCGGGGTTAGCACAGATACGCAGTATTTT
j_call: TRBJ2-5; d_call: -; v_call: TRBV5-1; clone_size: -; cdr3_aa: CASSLEGLIKETQYF; cdr3_nt: TGCGCCAGCAGCTTGGAGGGACTTATAAAAGAGACCCAGTACTTC
j_call: TRBJ1-2; d_call: -; v_call: TRBV6-5; clone_size: -; cdr3_aa: CASSLDPYAGYTF; cdr3_nt: TGTGCCAGCAGTCTAGACCCATACGCTGGCTACACCTTC
j_call: TRBJ2-2; d_call: -; v_call: TRBV7-9; clone_size: -; cdr3_aa: CASSPRGVSTGELFF; cdr3_nt: TGTGCCAGCAGCCCCCGCGGCGTCTCCACCGGGGAGCTGTTTTTT
j_call: TRBJ2-7; d_call: -; v_call: TRBV10-3; clone_size: once; cdr3_aa: CAVLPQPGSEQYF; cdr3_nt: TGTGCCGTCCTCCCTCAACCCGGATCCGAGCAGTACTTC
j_call: TRBJ2-5; d_call: -; v_call: TRBV27; clone_size: -; cdr3_aa: CASSRPGWETQYF; cdr3_nt: TGTGCCAGCAGCCGACCGGGTTGGGAGACCCAGTACTTC
j_call: TRBJ1-2; d_call: -; v_call: TRBV7-2; clone_size: -; cdr3_aa: CASSLFIGAYGYTF; cdr3_nt: TGTGCCAGCAGCTTATTCATTGGGGCCTATGGCTACACCTTC
j_call: TRBJ1-6; d_call: -; v_call: TRBV15; clone_size: -; cdr3_aa: CATSRDREGSPLHF; cdr3_nt: TGTGCCACCAGCAGAGATCGGGAGGGGTCACCCCTCCACTTT
j_call: TRBJ1-1; d_call: -; v_call: TRBV5-1; clone_size: -; cdr3_aa: CASSLRQGSGAEAFF; cdr3_nt: TGCGCCAGCAGCTTGCGACAAGGGAGCGGGGCTGAAGCTTTCTTT
j_call: TRBJ1-3; d_call: TRBD1; v_call: TRBV11-2; clone_size: -; cdr3_aa: CASSRTGKAGNTIYF; cdr3_nt: TGTGCCAGCAGCCGGACAGGGAAGGCTGGAAACACCATATATTTT
j_call: TRBJ2-1; d_call: -; v_call: TRBV6-5; clone_size: -; cdr3_aa: CASSYRGPIYNEQFF; cdr3_nt: TGTGCCAGCAGTTACAGGGGTCCCATCTACAATGAGCAGTTCTTC